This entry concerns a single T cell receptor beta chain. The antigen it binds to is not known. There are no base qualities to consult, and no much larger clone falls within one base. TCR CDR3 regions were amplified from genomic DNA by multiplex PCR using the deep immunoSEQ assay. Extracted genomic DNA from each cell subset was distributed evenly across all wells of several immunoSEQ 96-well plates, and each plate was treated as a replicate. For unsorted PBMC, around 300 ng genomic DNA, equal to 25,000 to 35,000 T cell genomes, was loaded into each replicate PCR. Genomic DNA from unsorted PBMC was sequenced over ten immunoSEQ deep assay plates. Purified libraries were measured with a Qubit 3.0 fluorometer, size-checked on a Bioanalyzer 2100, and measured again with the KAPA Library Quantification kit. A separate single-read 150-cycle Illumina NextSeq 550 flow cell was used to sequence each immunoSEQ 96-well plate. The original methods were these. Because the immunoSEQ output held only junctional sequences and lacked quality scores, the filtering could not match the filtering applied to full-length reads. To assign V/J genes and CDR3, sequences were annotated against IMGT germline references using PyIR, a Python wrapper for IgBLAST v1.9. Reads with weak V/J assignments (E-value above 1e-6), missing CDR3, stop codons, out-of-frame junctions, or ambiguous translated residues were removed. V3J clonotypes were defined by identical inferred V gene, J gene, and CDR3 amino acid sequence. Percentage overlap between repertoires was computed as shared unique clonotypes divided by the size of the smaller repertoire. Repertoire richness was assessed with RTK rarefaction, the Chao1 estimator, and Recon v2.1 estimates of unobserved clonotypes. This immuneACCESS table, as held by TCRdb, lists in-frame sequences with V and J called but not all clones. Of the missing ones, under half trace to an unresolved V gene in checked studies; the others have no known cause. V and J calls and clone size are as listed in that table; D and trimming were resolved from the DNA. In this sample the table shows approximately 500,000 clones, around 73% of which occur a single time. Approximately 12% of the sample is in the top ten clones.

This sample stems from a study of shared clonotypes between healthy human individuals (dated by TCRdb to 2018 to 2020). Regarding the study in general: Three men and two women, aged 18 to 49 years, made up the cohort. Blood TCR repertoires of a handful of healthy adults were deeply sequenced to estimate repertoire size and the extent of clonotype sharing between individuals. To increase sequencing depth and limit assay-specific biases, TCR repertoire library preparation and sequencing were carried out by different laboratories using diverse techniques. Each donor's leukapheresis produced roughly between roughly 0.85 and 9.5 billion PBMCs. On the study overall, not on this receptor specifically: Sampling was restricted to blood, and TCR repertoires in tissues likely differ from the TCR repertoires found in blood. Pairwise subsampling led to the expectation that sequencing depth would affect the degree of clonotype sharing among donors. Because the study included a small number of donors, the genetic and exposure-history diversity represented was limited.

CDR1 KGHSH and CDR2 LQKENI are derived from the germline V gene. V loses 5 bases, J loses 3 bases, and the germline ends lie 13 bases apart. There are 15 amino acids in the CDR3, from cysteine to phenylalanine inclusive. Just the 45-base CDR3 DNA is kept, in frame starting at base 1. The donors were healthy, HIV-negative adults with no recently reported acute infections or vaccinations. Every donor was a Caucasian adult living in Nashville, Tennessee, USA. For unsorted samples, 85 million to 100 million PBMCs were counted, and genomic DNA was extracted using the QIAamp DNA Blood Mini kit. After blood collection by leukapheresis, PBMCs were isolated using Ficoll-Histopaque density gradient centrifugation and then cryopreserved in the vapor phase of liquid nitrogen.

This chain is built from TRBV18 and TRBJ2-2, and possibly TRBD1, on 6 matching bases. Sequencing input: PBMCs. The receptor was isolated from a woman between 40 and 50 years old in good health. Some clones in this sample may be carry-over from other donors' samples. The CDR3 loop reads CASSTRTVDTGELFF. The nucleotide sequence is TGTGCCAGCTCAACAAGGACAGTGGACACCGGGGAGCTGTTTTTT. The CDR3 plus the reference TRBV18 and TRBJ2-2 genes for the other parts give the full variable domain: NAGVMQNPRHLVRRRGQEARLRCSPMKGHSHVYWYRQLPEEGLKFMVYLQKENIIDESGMPKERFSAEFPKEGPSILRIQQVVRGDSAAYFCASSTRTVDTGELFFGEGSRLTVL.